This TCR beta chain was profiled in a study of cytomegalovirus exposure and HLA in healthy donors. Samples came from healthy bone marrow donors. Concerning this clone itself: What it binds is unknown.

The PCR contained 60 Vbeta and 13 Jbeta primers. Assay: immunoSEQ multiplex PCR; the TCRdb copy retains only in-frame clones and omits some. Reported are roughly 74,000 clones; the ten largest clones contain 6% to 8%. The CDR3 totals 13 residues. CDR1 is MNHNS, CDR2 SASEGT, per germline. V dropped 6 bases and J dropped 6; count of bases not matched to a gene: 5. Study conclusions and caveats: Later analysis showed most CMV-associated TCR beta chains appearing HLA-restricted. Rates of TCR association differed by HLA locus in a later analysis, with DRB1 highest and HLA-C lowest. Equally common other TCR beta chains were less clonally expanded than HLA-associated ones, a later analysis found.

Input material: PBMCs. V usage is TRBV6-1 and J usage is TRBJ1-2, with TRBD1 matching over 9 bases. The clonotype originates from a female donor in good health and CMV-seropositive. The CDR3 loop is CASSLRDRDGYTF. CDR3 in DNA: TGTGCCAGCAGCCTCCGGGACAGGGATGGCTACACCTTC.